These 20 T cell receptor beta chains came from one sample sequenced in a study of blood T cells in healthy people across ages. Together with a sample-barcoded 5' primer, a J-beta primer mix was included in a second PCR lasting about 7 to 12 cycles. Each CDR3 protein gets one entry after TCRdb re-called the 5' RACE reads with MiXCR. The table has approximately 820,000 distinct CDR3 sequences, roughly 44% seen once. The sequenced sample consisted of blood. The receptors were gathered from a man in his fifties or sixties in good health.

This chain joins TRBV29-1 and TRBJ1-1; a weak D match, TRBD1 (6 bases). V shed 0 bases and J shed 7 bases, with 12 bases lying between them. Germline CDR1 reads SQVTM; CDR2 reads ANQGSEA. CDR3 length equals 13 residues. The CDR3 protein is CSVEDTETGEAFF. The CDR3 nucleotides read TGCAGCGTTGAAGATACGGAGACAGGTGAAGCTTTCTTT.

Ten or more counts support this clonotype. The chain uses TRBV13 and TRBJ2-4, with no clear D. The V gene's germline CDR1 is PRHDT and CDR2 FYEKMQ (reference sequence). This CDR3 has 12 amino acids. V was pared by 0 bases and J by 5 bases, with 2 bases between. The DNA of the CDR3 is TGTGCCAGCAGCTTAGGGGAAAACATTCAGTACTTC. This encodes CASSLGENIQYF.

The rearrangement links TRBV20-1 to TRBJ2-5; D is uncertain. The V gene lost 5 bases and the J gene lost 2 bases, with 9 bases spanning the gap. CDR1 and CDR2 (germline): DFQATT, SNEGSKA (reference sequence). CDR3 length equals 12 residues. CDR3 protein: CSASTEQETQYF. Written as DNA, the CDR3 is TGCAGTGCTTCTACGGAACAAGAGACCCAGTACTTC.

This clonotype was found a few times. V and J are TRBV11-2 and TRBJ2-1; D call uncertain. Trimming shortened V by 3 bases and J by 2 bases, and 11 bases separated the two germline ends. CDR3 length: 15 residues. Per germline, CDR1 SGHAT and CDR2 FQNNGV. The CDR3 spells CASSFWGSAYNEQFF. The CDR3 DNA sequence: TGTGCCAGCAGCTTTTGGGGTTCTGCCTACAATGAGCAGTTCTTC.

In its sample, this clonotype was seen many times. V gene TRBV4-3 combines with J gene TRBJ1-5; tentative D call: TRBD1 (5 bases). The CDR3 contains 16 residues. Germline CDR1 is LGHNA and CDR2 is YSLEER. The V and J ends lost 0 bases and 3 bases respectively, with 12 bases between them. This chain's CDR3 is CASSQDIAGPNQPQHF. The CDR3, as DNA: TGCGCCAGCAGCCAAGATATAGCAGGGCCCAATCAGCCCCAGCATTTT.

The V gene is TRBV6-1, the J gene TRBJ1-2; unclear D gene. In germline, CDR1 is MNHNS, CDR2 SASEGT. There are 16 residues in the CDR3. The germline V and J ends were trimmed by 10 bases and 5 bases, with 26 bases remaining between them. This CDR3 reads CATLETLYFSSYGYTF. DNA of the CDR3: TGTGCCACTCTGGAGACACTATATTTTTCCTCATATGGCTACACCTTC.

This clonotype was counted only a few times. The V gene is TRBV6-2 or TRBV6-3, the J gene TRBJ2-4; the D is unclear. The CDR3 is 16 amino acids. The germline V gene has CDR1 MNHEY and CDR2 SVGEGT. Trimming shortened V by 5 bases and J by 0 bases, and 14 bases separated the two germline ends. This CDR3 is CASSLLVRGAKNIQYF. In DNA, the CDR3 is TGTGCCAGCAGTCTACTCGTTCGAGGAGCCAAAAACATTCAGTACTTC.

The CDR3 DNA sequence: TGTGCCACCAGCCCAACCGGGACAGGGGCGGATGAGCAGTTCTTC. Its translation: CATSPTGTGADEQFF. The gene calls are TRBV24-1 and TRBJ2-1, with 10 nucleotides matching TRBD1. V shed 7 bases, J shed 8 bases, and the junction held 10 bases outside the gene matches. Germline CDR1 reads KGHDR; CDR2 reads SFDVKD. The CDR3 runs to 15 residues.

Notes on this clonotype: At one of its ends the junction is not consistent with the germline gene, which may arise from a read error. The V and J genes are TRBV3-1 and TRBJ1-5; D is uncertain. The CDR3 covers 15 residues. The germline gives CDR1 LGHDT, CDR2 YNNKEL (reference sequence). The CDR3 bases are TGTGCCAGCAGCCAAGGCGGAATGGGCAATCAGCCCCGGCATTTT. This translates into CASSQGGMGNQPRHF.

V usage is TRBV4-2 and J usage is TRBJ2-3, with TRBD2 identical over 12 bases. The V and J ends lost 4 bases and 5 bases, in that order; junction bases with no gene match: 13. The CDR3 sequence is 18 residues long. The V gene's germline CDR1 is LGHNA and CDR2 YNFKEQ. This CDR3 reads CASSRQDRLAGERDTQYF. The CDR3, as DNA: TGTGCCAGCAGCCGCCAAGACCGACTAGCGGGGGAGCGAGATACGCAGTATTTT.

The chain is built from TRBV6-1 and TRBJ2-7; D assignment may be TRBD1 or TRBD2 (6 bases each). The end of the DNA is better explained by TRBJ2-5, so the J call may be wrong. The germline gives CDR1 MNHNS, CDR2 SASEGT. CDR3 length: 14 residues. The chain's CDR3 is CASSEAVGGGTQYF. DNA for the CDR3: TGTGCCAGCAGTGAAGCGGTCGGGGGCGGGACCCAGTACTTC.

This rearrangement joins TRBV20-1 to TRBJ2-1, with 8 nucleotides matching TRBD1. The CDR3 runs to 14 residues. Germline CDR1 is DFQATT and CDR2 is SNEGSKA (reference sequence). The V segment lost 2 bases and the J segment 9 bases; nucleotides outside the gene matches: 9. The CDR3 DNA reads TGCAGTGCTAGATCCAGGGGGCGTCTGGGTGAGCAGTTCTTC. Amino acid sequence: CSARSRGRLGEQFF.

This clonotype was seen more than once but under ten times. V and J are TRBV3-1 and TRBJ2-1; tentative D call: TRBD2 (6 bases). The CDR3 extends over 14 amino acids. CDR1 LGHDT and CDR2 YNNKEL come from the germline V gene (reference sequence). The V end was cut by 4 bases, the J end by 5 bases, with 12 bases between. The CDR3 nucleotides read TGTGCCAGCAGCCCCTGGGGAGGACACAATGAGCAGTTCTTC. Amino acid sequence: CASSPWGGHNEQFF.

This chain connects TRBV10-3 to TRBJ2-3; TRBD1 matches 9 bases. The V segment lost 4 bases and the J segment 1 base; nucleotides outside the gene matches: 0. Germline V gives CDR1 ENHRY, CDR2 SYGVKD. This CDR3 spans 14 amino acids. The CDR3 loop reads CAISGDRGTDTQYF. CDR3 sequence (DNA): TGTGCCATCAGTGGGGACAGGGGCACAGATACGCAGTATTTT.

The chain employs TRBV10-3 and TRBJ2-3; the match to TRBD1 covers 7 bases. The V and J ends lost 4 bases and 2 bases, in that order; junction bases with no gene match: 6. There are 15 residues in the CDR3. The germline V gene encodes CDR1 ENHRY and CDR2 SYGVKD. The CDR3 DNA is TGTGCCATCAGTGGTTCGACAGGGCACACAGATACGCAGTATTTT. It encodes CAISGSTGHTDTQYF.

V is TRBV14 and J is TRBJ2-1, with a possible D match to TRBD1 (5 bases). The germline V gene has CDR1 SGHDN and CDR2 FVKESK. Trimming took 5 bases from V and 0 from J, leaving 17 bases between them. The CDR3 is 17 amino acids. The DNA for the CDR3 is TGTGCCAGCAGCGCCGCTAGGGGCTTTAGCTCCTACAATGAGCAGTTCTTC. Its translation is CASSAARGFSSYNEQFF.

The CDR3 nucleotides are TGCAGTGCTAGATTTCCCGGGGCTGGGGATACGCAGTATTTT. Translated, it gives CSARFPGAGDTQYF. The chain carries TRBV20-1 and TRBJ2-3; possibly TRBD1 or TRBD2 for D (5 bases each). Germline lookup yields CDR1 DFQATT and CDR2 SNEGSKA (reference sequence). V lost 2 bases and J 6 bases, leaving 15 bases between the germline ends. The CDR3 loop spans 14 amino acids.

This clonotype was detected a few times. The gene calls are TRBV7-2 and TRBJ2-5; 11 bases are a match to TRBD1. CDR1 is SGHTA, CDR2 FQGNSA, per germline. There are 16 residues in the CDR3. The J segment lost 5 bases and the V segment lost 4 bases, leaving 9 bases of the junction unmatched. CDR3: CASSYRTGGLRETQYF. CDR3 nucleotide sequence: TGTGCCAGCAGCTACCGGACAGGGGGCTTGAGGGAGACCCAGTACTTC.

This chain joins TRBV3-1 and TRBJ1-2; D gene ambiguous. Trimming took 2 bases from V and 4 from J, leaving 20 bases between them. Germline CDR1 reads LGHDT; CDR2 reads YNNKEL (reference sequence). The CDR3 has 17 residues. The CDR3 bases are TGTGCCAGCAGCCAATTTTTTAAACCCTATGAAGTCTATGGCTACACCTTC. Translation gives CASSQFFKPYEVYGYTF.

For the CDR3, the DNA is TGTGCCAGCAGAATCGTCAGGGCGAACACCGGGGAGCTGTTTTTT. Its translation: CASRIVRANTGELFF. V is TRBV2 and J is TRBJ2-2; tentative D call: TRBD1 (5 bases). The CDR3 contains 15 residues. Deletions cut 6 bases from V and 0 bases from J, with 11 bases between. Germline CDR1 reads SNHLY; CDR2 reads FYNNEI.